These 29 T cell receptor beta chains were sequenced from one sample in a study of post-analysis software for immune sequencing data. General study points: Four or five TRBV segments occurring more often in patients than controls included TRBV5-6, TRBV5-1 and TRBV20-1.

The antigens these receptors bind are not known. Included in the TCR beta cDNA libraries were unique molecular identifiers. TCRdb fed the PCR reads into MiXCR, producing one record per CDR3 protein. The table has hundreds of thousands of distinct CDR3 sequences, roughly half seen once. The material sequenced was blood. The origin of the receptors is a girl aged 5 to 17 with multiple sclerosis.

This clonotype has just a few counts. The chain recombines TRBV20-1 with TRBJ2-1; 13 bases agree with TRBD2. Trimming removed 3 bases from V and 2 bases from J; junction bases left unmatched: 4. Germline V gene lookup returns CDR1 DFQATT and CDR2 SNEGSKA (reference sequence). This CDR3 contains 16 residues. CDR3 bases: TGCAGTGCTAGCCCCGGACTAGCGGGGGCCTACAATGAGCAGTTCTTC. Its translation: CSASPGLAGAYNEQFF.

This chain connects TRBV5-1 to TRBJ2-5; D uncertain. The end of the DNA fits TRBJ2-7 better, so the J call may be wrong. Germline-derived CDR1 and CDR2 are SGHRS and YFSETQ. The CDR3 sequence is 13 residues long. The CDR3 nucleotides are TGCGCCAGCAGCTCCCTCGCCACCTACGAGCAGTACTTC. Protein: CASSSLATYEQYF.

The DNA of the CDR3 is TGCAGTGCTTTAACCGGGACAGGGGTTAATGGTCATGAGCAGTTCTTC. Encoded protein: CSALTGTGVNGHEQFF. The gene calls are TRBV20-1 and TRBJ2-1; 10 bases are a match to TRBD1. Germline V gives CDR1 DFQATT, CDR2 SNEGSKA (reference sequence). V lost 5 bases to trimming and J lost 8 bases; unmatched junction nucleotides: 15. The CDR3 has 16 amino acids.

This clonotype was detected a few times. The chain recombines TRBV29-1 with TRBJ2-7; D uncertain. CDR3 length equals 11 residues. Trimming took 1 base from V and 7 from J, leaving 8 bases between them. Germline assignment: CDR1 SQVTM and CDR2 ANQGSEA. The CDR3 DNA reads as TGCAGCGTTGAAGGGATTGGAGAGCAGTACTTC. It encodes CSVEGIGEQYF.

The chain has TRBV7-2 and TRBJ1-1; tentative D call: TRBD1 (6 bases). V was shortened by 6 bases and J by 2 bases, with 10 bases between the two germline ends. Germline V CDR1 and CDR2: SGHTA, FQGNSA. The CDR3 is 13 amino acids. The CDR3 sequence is CASSGQQNTEAFF. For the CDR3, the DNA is TGTGCCAGCAGTGGACAGCAAAACACTGAAGCTTTCTTT.

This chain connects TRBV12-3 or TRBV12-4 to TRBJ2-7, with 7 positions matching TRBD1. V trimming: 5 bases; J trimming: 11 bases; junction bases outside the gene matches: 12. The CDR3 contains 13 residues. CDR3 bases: TGTGCCAGCAGTCTCCTTAGACAGGGCCTAGAGTACTTC. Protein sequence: CASSLLRQGLEYF.

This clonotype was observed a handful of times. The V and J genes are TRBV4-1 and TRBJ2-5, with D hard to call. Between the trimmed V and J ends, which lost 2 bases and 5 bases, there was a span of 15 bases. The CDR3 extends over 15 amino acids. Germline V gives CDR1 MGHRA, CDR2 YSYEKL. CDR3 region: CASSQPRASMETQYF. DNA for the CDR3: TGCGCCAGCAGCCAACCAAGGGCCTCAATGGAGACCCAGTACTTC.

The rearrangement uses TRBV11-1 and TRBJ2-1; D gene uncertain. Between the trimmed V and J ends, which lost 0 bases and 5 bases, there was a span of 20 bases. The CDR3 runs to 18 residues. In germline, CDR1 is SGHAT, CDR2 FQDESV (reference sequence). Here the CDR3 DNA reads TGTGCCAGCAGCTTAGCCGTTAGTGGAGACTTACGGGACAATGAGCAGTTCTTC. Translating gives CASSLAVSGDLRDNEQFF. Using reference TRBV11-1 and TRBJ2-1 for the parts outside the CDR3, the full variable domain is EAEVAQSPRYKITEKSQAVAFWCDPISGHATLYWYRQILGQGPELLVQFQDESVVDDSQLPKDRFSAERLKGVDSTLKIQPAELGDSAMYLCASSLAVSGDLRDNEQFFGPGTRLTVL.

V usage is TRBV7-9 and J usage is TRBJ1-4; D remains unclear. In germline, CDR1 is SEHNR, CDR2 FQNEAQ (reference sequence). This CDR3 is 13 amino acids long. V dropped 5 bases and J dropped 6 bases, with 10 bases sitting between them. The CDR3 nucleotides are TGTGCCAGCAGCGCTCCCTCCGATGAAAAACTGTTTTTT. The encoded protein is CASSAPSDEKLFF.

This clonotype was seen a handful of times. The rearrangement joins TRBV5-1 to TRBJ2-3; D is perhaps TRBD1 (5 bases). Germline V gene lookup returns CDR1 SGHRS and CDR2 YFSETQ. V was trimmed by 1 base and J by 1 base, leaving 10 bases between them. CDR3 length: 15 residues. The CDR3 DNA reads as TGCGCCAGCAGCTTGCAGGGATATGGCACAGATACGCAGTATTTT. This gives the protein CASSLQGYGTDTQYF.

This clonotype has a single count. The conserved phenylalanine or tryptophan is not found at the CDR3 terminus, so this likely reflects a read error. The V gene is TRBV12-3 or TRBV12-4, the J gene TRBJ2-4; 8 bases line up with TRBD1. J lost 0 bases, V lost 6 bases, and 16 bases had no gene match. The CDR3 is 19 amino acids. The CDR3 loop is CASSLGYRGEQLAKNIQYV. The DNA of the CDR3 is TGTGCCAGCAGCCTAGGGTACAGGGGGGAGCAGCTAGCCAAAAACATTCAGTACGTC.

The CDR3 nucleotides are TGTGCCAGCAGCAAAGTGGGGGGGCTAAACGAAGCTTTCTTT. It specifies CASSKVGGLNEAFF. The chain recombines TRBV21-1 with TRBJ1-1; no check of the table's D call, TRBD1, against the DNA was made. TRBV21-1 is shown as a pseudogene. The CDR3 has 14 amino acids.

CDR3 nucleotide sequence: TGTGCCAGCAGTTCATCCGGCCCGGGCCTGCTCCGTGCAGATACGCAGTATTTT. This translates into CASSSSGPGLLRADTQYF. V is TRBV27 and J is TRBJ2-3; no reliable D call. This CDR3 contains 18 residues. Trimming left V 4 bases short and J 4 bases short, with 24 bases between. In germline, CDR1 is MNHEY, CDR2 SMNVEV (reference sequence).

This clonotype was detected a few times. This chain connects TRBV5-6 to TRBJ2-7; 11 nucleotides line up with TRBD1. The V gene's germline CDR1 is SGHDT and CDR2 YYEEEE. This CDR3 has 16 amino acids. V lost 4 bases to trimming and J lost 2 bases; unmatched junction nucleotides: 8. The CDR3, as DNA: TGTGCCAGCAGCGTAGGGGACAGGGGGTCGACCTACGAGCAGTACTTC. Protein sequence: CASSVGDRGSTYEQYF.

The CDR3 spells CSARTGTETQYF. For the CDR3, the DNA is TGCAGTGCTAGAACAGGGACAGAGACCCAGTACTTC. The chain links TRBV20-1 to TRBJ2-5; TRBD1 might be the D (6 bases). CDR1 and CDR2 from the germline V gene are DFQATT and SNEGSKA (reference sequence). The V and J ends lost 2 bases and 4 bases respectively, with 8 bases between them. The CDR3 covers 12 residues.

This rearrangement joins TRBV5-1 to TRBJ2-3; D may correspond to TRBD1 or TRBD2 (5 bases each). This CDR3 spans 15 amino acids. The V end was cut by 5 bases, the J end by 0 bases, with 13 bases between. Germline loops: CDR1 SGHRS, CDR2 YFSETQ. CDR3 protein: CASRPGTVSTDTQYF. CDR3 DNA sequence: TGCGCCAGCAGGCCCGGGACGGTCAGCACAGATACGCAGTATTTT.

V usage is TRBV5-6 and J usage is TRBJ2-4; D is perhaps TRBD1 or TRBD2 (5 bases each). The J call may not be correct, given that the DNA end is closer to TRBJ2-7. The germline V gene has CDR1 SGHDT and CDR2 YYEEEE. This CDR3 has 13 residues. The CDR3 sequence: CASSLRGRHEQYF. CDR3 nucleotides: TGTGCCAGCAGCTTACGGGGCAGACACGAGCAGTACTTC.

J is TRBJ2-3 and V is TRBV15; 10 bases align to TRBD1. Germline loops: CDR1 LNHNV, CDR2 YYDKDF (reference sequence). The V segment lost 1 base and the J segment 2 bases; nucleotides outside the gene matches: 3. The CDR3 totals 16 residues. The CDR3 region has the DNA TGTGCCACCAGCAGAGGGACAGGGGGATTCACAGATACGCAGTATTTT. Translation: CATSRGTGGFTDTQYF.

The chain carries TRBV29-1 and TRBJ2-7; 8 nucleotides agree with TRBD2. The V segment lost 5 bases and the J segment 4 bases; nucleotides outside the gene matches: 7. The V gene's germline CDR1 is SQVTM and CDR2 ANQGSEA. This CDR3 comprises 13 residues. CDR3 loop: CSVSGTRLYEQYF. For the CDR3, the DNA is TGCAGCGTTTCGGGGACTAGATTATACGAGCAGTACTTC.

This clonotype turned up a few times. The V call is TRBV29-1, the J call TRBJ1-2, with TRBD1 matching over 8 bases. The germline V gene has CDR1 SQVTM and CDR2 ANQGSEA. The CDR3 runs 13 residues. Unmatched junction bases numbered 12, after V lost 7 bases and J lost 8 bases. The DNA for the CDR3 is TGCAGCGGATTGGACAGGGCTGGAGGCGGCTACACCTTC. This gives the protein CSGLDRAGGGYTF.

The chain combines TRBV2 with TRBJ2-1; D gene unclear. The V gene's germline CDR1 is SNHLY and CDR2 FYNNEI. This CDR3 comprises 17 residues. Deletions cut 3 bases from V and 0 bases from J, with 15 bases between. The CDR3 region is CASSDPGGGSSYNEQFF. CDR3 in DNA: TGTGCCAGCAGTGACCCTGGTGGCGGTAGCTCCTACAATGAGCAGTTCTTC.

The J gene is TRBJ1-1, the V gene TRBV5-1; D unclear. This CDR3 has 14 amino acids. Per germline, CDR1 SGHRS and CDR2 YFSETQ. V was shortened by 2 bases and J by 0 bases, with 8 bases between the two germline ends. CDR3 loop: CASSFTFMNTEAFF. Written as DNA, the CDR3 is TGCGCCAGCAGCTTTACCTTTATGAACACTGAAGCTTTCTTT. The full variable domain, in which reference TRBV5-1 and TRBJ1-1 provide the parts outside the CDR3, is KAGVTQTPRYLIKTRGQQVTLSCSPISGHRSVSWYQQTPGQGLQFLFEYFSETQRNKGNFPGRFSGRQFSNSRSEMNVSTLELGDSALYLCASSFTFMNTEAFFGQGTRLTVV.

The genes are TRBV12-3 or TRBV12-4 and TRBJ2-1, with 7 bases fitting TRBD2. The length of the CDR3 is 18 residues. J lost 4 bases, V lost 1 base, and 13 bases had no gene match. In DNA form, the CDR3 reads TGTGCCAGCAGTTTAGGGGACTTGCCGACTAGCCGATACAATGAGCAGTTCTTC. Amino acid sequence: CASSLGDLPTSRYNEQFF.

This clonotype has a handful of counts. CDR3 in amino acids: CSVVGLAEAGGDETQYF. The CDR3 DNA sequence: TGCAGCGTTGTTGGGCTAGCGGAGGCCGGAGGGGATGAGACCCAGTACTTC. The V and J genes are TRBV29-1 and TRBJ2-7; 7 bases line up with TRBD2. The end of the DNA is better explained by TRBJ2-5, so the J call may be wrong. This CDR3 spans 17 amino acids. Germline V lookup: CDR1 SQVTM, CDR2 ANQGSEA.

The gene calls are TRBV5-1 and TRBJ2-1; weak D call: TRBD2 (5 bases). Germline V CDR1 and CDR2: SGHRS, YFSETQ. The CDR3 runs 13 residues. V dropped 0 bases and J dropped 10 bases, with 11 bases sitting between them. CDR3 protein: CASSLAGLPEQFF. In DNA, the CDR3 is TGCGCCAGCAGCTTGGCCGGACTTCCGGAGCAGTTCTTC. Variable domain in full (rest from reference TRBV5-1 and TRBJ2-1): KAGVTQTPRYLIKTRGQQVTLSCSPISGHRSVSWYQQTPGQGLQFLFEYFSETQRNKGNFPGRFSGRQFSNSRSEMNVSTLELGDSALYLCASSLAGLPEQFFGPGTRLTVL.

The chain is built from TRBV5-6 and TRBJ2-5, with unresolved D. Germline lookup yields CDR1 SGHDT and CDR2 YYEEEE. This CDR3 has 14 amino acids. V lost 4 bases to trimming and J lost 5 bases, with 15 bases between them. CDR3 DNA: TGTGCCAGCAGCAGCGACACCGTTTGGGAGACCCAGTACTTC. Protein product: CASSSDTVWETQYF.

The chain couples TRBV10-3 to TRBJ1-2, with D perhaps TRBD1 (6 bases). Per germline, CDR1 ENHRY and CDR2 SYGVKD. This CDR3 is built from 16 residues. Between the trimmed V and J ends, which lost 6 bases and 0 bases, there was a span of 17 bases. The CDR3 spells CAIRDGRDNPNYGYTF. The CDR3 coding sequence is TGTGCCATCAGAGATGGACGGGACAACCCTAACTATGGCTACACCTTC.

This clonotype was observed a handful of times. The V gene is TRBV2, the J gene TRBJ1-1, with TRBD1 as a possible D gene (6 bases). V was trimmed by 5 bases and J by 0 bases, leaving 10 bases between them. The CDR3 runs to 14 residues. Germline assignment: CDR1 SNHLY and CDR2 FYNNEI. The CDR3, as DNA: TGTGCCAGCAGTCCGCGGGACATGAACACTGAAGCTTTCTTT. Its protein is CASSPRDMNTEAFF.

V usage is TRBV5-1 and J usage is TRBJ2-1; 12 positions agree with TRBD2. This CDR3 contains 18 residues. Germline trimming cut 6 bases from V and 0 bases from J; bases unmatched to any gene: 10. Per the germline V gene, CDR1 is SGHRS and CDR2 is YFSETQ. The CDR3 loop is CASISAPTSGSSYNEQFF. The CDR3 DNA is TGCGCCAGCATCTCCGCCCCGACTAGCGGGAGCTCCTACAATGAGCAGTTCTTC.